Listed below are T cell receptor beta chains from one sample, sequenced in a study of CD8+ T cells in alopecia areata. Clones were sequenced by immunoSEQ multiplex PCR, and TCRdb holds only the in-frame ones, with some missing. The table shows about 90,000 clones, with roughly 47% occurring only once. The sequencing used CD8+ T cells sorted from blood, collected at week 24, from a patient treated with tofacitinib. The receptor set was obtained from a human donor with alopecia areata. Each CDR3 is given with its conserved first and last residue. A D gene is named only where the DNA matches it firmly. Rows give clone size only sometimes, using once, few, many, or a class for an expanded clone.

>TRBJ2-3|-|-|TRBV9
TGTGCCAGCAGCGGTGGCGGCGCAGATACGCAGTATTTT
CASSGGGADTQYF
>TRBJ2-2|-|-|TRBV7-9
TGTGCCAGCAGCCCCGAAGCCAACACCGGGGAGCTGTTTTTT
CASSPEANTGELFF
>TRBJ2-2|-|few|TRBV11-2
TGTGCCAGCAGCTTAGTAGCCATCACCGGGGAGCTGTTTTTT
CASSLVAITGELFF
>TRBJ2-1|-|-|TRBV29-1
TGCGTGGAGAGCTCCTACAATGAGCAGTTCTTC
CVESSYNEQFF
>TRBJ2-7|TRBD1|few|TRBV7-3
TGTGCCAGCAGCTCCAATTGGACAGGGCACGAGCAGTACTTC
CASSSNWTGHEQYF
>TRBJ1-1|-|-|TRBV27
TGTGCCAGCAGCACCCTGTGGGGGGACCCCATGAACACTGAAGCTTTCTTT
CASSTLWGDPMNTEAFF
>TRBJ2-1|-|-|TRBV27
TGTGCCAGCAGTTTGCGGTTCGCGACCTACAATGAGCAGTTCTTC
CASSLRFATYNEQFF
>TRBJ2-7|-|-|TRBV4-2
TGTGCCAGCAGCCAAGATAACTACGAGCAGTACTTC
CASSQDNYEQYF
>TRBJ2-7|TRBD1|few|TRBV29-1
TGCAGCGTTGAAAAGGGACAGGGGTACGAGCAGTACTTC
CSVEKGQGYEQYF
>TRBJ1-2|-|-|TRBV29-1
TGCAGCGTTGAAGGCGGGGACTCCTATGGCTACACCTTC
CSVEGGDSYGYTF